These 26 T cell receptor beta chains share one sample of origin, sequenced in a study of cytomegalovirus exposure and HLA in healthy donors. PCR employed 60 Vbeta and 13 Jbeta primers. TCRdb keeps only in-frame clones here, not all; method: immunoSEQ multiplex PCR. The table lists some 180,000 clones, around 80% of them singletons. The sequenced sample was PBMCs. Receptors were obtained from a girl aged 10-17 years in good health and CMV-seropositive.

The J gene is TRBJ2-1, the V gene TRBV5-1, with 11 positions matching TRBD2. The junction had 2 bases not matched to a gene; V was cut back by 0 bases and J by 3 bases. This CDR3 is built from 16 residues. Germline CDR1 reads SGHRS; CDR2 reads YFSETQ. The CDR3 loop is CASSLGLAGYYNEQFF. CDR3 bases: TGCGCCAGCAGCTTGGGACTAGCGGGGTACTACAATGAGCAGTTCTTC.

This rearrangement joins TRBV2 to TRBJ2-7; 7 positions agree with TRBD2. Trimming removed 6 bases from V and 2 bases from J; junction bases left unmatched: 4. Germline loops: CDR1 SNHLY, CDR2 FYNNEI. The CDR3 totals 13 residues. Here the CDR3 reads CASRRTSAYEQYF. The DNA for the CDR3 is TGTGCCAGCAGACGGACTAGTGCCTACGAGCAGTACTTC.

Turning to this clone: The identical CDR3 is also encoded by other nucleotide sequences in the sample. CDR3 region: CASSPGGYEQYF. The CDR3 nucleotides are TGTGCCAGCTCACCTGGCGGATACGAGCAGTACTTC. This chain links TRBV18 with TRBJ2-7; D is unresolved. The CDR3 has 12 residues. V was cut by 3 bases and J by 4 bases, with 7 bases left in between. Germline V gene sequence: CDR1 KGHSH, CDR2 LQKENI.

The table lists this clone with a few counts. V usage is TRBV5-6 and J usage is TRBJ1-5, with 7 bases identical to TRBD1. V dropped 2 bases and J dropped 6; count of bases not matched to a gene: 5. The CDR3 contains 14 residues. Germline CDR1 is SGHDT and CDR2 is YYEEEE. CDR3 loop: CASSFYRGGQPQHF. DNA of the CDR3: TGTGCCAGCAGCTTTTACAGGGGTGGTCAGCCCCAGCATTTT.

The CDR3: CASSAEREASYEQYF. The CDR3 coding sequence is TGTGCCAGCAGTGCTGAGCGGGAGGCCTCCTACGAGCAGTACTTC. V is TRBV2 and J is TRBJ2-7; TRBD2 matches 9 bases. From germline, CDR1 is SNHLY and CDR2 FYNNEI. CDR3 size: 15 residues. Trimming cost V 4 bases and J 0 bases; bases outside gene matches: 4.

V gene TRBV5-6 combines with J gene TRBJ1-1; 7 nucleotides match TRBD1. The V gene's germline CDR1 is SGHDT and CDR2 YYEEEE. The CDR3 consists of 15 residues. V gave up 5 bases and J gave up 2 bases; unmatched junction bases: 9. DNA for the CDR3: TGTGCCAGCAGTTTCAATACAGGGGAAAACACTGAAGCTTTCTTT. This codes for CASSFNTGENTEAFF.

The rearrangement uses TRBV27 and TRBJ1-5; the D is unclear. V lost 1 base and J 8 bases, leaving 12 bases between the germline ends. This CDR3 comprises 14 residues. CDR1 is MNHEY, CDR2 SMNVEV, per germline (reference sequence). CDR3 coding DNA: TGTGCCAGCAGTTTATACCCCCTTGACAAGCCCCAGCATTTT. This translates into CASSLYPLDKPQHF.

V gene TRBV4-3 combines with J gene TRBJ1-5; the D is unclear. The CDR3 is made up of 12 amino acids. The germline gives CDR1 LGHNA, CDR2 YSLEER. The V gene lost 3 bases and the J gene lost 5 bases, with 5 bases spanning the gap. The CDR3 DNA follows: TGCGCCAGCAGCCAGGCAGATCAGCCCCAGCATTTT. Protein product: CASSQADQPQHF.

The table lists this clone with a few counts. The chain combines TRBV25-1 with TRBJ1-2, with TRBD1 identical over 7 bases. Germline loops: CDR1 MGHDK, CDR2 SYGVNS. This CDR3 has 14 residues. V lost 5 bases and J lost 4; bases outside the gene matches: 7. The CDR3 nucleotides are TGTGCCAGCAGTTCGCCGGGACAGCCCTATGGCTACACCTTC. It codes for CASSSPGQPYGYTF.

CDR3 sequence: CASSPAGTGSYEQYF. In DNA, the CDR3 is TGTGCCAGCAGCCCGGCCGGGACAGGATCCTACGAGCAGTACTTC. The chain combines TRBV5-5 with TRBJ2-7; 8 nucleotides agree with TRBD1. The V gene's germline CDR1 is SGHKS and CDR2 YYEKEE (reference sequence). The V and J ends lost 4 bases and 1 base, in that order; junction bases with no gene match: 7. CDR3 size: 15 residues. The whole variable domain, filled in from reference TRBV5-5 and TRBJ2-7, reads DAGVTQSPTHLIKTRGQQVTLRCSPISGHKSVSWYQQVLGQGPQFIFQYYEKEERGRGNFPDRFSARQFPNYSSELNVNALLLGDSALYLCASSPAGTGSYEQYFGPGTRLTVT.

This chain joins TRBV27 and TRBJ2-4, with 7 bases that match TRBD2. The CDR3 is 15 amino acids. The germline V gene encodes CDR1 MNHEY and CDR2 SMNVEV (reference sequence). V lost 4 bases, J lost 6 bases, and 9 bases stayed unmatched. CDR3 in DNA: TGTGCCAGCAGTTCGGGAGGTGGGAGTCTAAACATTCAGTACTTC. Its translation is CASSSGGGSLNIQYF.

The chain recombines TRBV2 with TRBJ1-1; no reliable D call. Trimming took 7 bases from V and 4 from J, leaving 16 bases between them. Germline V gene data show CDR1 as SNHLY and CDR2 as FYNNEI. The CDR3 is made up of 14 amino acids. CDR3 in DNA: TGTGCCAGCATCTACGCGGCCCGGGGCACTGAAGCTTTCTTT. Translation gives CASIYAARGTEAFF.

The chain carries TRBV9 and TRBJ2-7; D is perhaps TRBD2 (5 bases). Deletions cut 3 bases from V and 6 bases from J, with 19 bases between. CDR1 SGDLS and CDR2 YYNGEE come from the germline V gene. CDR3 size: 15 residues. The CDR3 coding sequence is TGTGCCAGCAGCGCCGAGGGCAGGCGAGACTCCGAGCAGTACTTC. Translating gives CASSAEGRRDSEQYF.

The CDR3 sequence: CASSGGGATEAFF. CDR3 nucleotides: TGTGCCAGTAGTGGTGGGGGGGCCACTGAAGCTTTCTTT. V usage is TRBV19 and J usage is TRBJ1-1, with D possibly being TRBD1 (6 bases). V was cut by 5 bases and J by 4 bases, with 11 bases left in between. Germline V gives CDR1 LNHDA, CDR2 SQIVND (reference sequence). The CDR3 extends over 13 amino acids.

V gene TRBV19 combines with J gene TRBJ2-2; D is ambiguous. Germline CDR1 and CDR2: LNHDA and SQIVND (reference sequence). The CDR3 extends over 20 amino acids. V was cut by 7 bases and J by 3 bases, with 30 bases left in between. CDR3 sequence reads: CASKRFYRWNGESDTGELFF. The CDR3 region has the DNA TGTGCCAGTAAACGGTTCTATAGATGGAATGGAGAAAGTGACACCGGGGAGCTGTTTTTT.

This clone came up a few times. J is TRBJ2-5 and V is TRBV5-6, with TRBD2 as a possible D gene (5 bases). V lost 3 bases and J 4 bases, leaving 19 bases between the germline ends. The CDR3 is 16 amino acids. In germline, CDR1 is SGHDT, CDR2 YYEEEE. The CDR3 sequence: CASSSDLEGVRETQYF. The CDR3, as DNA: TGTGCCAGCAGCTCGGACCTTGAGGGAGTGAGAGAGACCCAGTACTTC.

The chain employs TRBV5-6 and TRBJ1-1, with 8 bases aligning to TRBD1. J gave up 5 bases and V 0 bases, and 3 bases lay outside the gene matches. Germline V gene lookup returns CDR1 SGHDT and CDR2 YYEEEE. The CDR3 contains 14 residues. In DNA, the CDR3 is TGTGCCAGCAGCTTGGGGGACAGGCGTACTGAAGCTTTCTTT. It yields the protein CASSLGDRRTEAFF.

The J gene is TRBJ2-5, the V gene TRBV11-2; 10 bases align to TRBD2. The germline V gene has CDR1 SGHAT and CDR2 FQNNGV. J lost 4 bases, V lost 5 bases, and 10 bases had no gene match. The CDR3 is made up of 16 amino acids. The CDR3 region is CASSPGLAGVIETQYF. The CDR3 bases are TGTGCCAGCAGCCCCGGGCTAGCGGGAGTAATAGAGACCCAGTACTTC. Variable domain in full (rest from reference TRBV11-2 and TRBJ2-5): EAGVAQSPRYKIIEKRQSVAFWCNPISGHATLYWYQQILGQGPKLLIQFQNNGVVDDSQLPKDRFSAERLKGVDSTLKIQPAKLEDSAVYLCASSPGLAGVIETQYFGPGTRLLVL.

The V call is TRBV7-2, the J call TRBJ1-5, with D uncertain. CDR1 and CDR2 from the germline V gene are SGHTA and FQGNSA. Trimming took 4 bases from V and 3 from J, leaving 16 bases between them. This CDR3 is 16 amino acids long. CDR3 region: CASSWRAPGPNQPQHF. The CDR3 coding sequence is TGTGCCAGCAGCTGGCGGGCCCCGGGCCCCAATCAGCCCCAGCATTTT.

This rearrangement joins TRBV4-1 to TRBJ2-3; D possibly corresponds to TRBD2 (6 bases). The CDR3 totals 17 residues. CDR1 is MGHRA, CDR2 YSYEKL, per germline. Trimming took off 2 bases at V and 1 base at J, with 16 bases between the two ends. CDR3 region: CASSQKSWGVGTDTQYF. For the CDR3, the DNA is TGCGCCAGCAGCCAAAAGTCATGGGGGGTAGGCACAGATACGCAGTATTTT.

This rearrangement joins TRBV10-3 to TRBJ2-7; 14 bases are a match to TRBD2. Germline loops: CDR1 ENHRY, CDR2 SYGVKD. J gave up 3 bases and V 5 bases, and 3 bases lay outside the gene matches. The CDR3 sequence is 15 residues long. CDR3 protein: CAISSGTSGSYEQYF. The CDR3 DNA reads TGTGCCATCAGTTCCGGGACTAGCGGGAGCTACGAGCAGTACTTC.

This clone was observed once. The chain employs TRBV29-1 and TRBJ1-1; a weak D match, TRBD1 (6 bases). The CDR3 spans 10 residues. Germline V gene sequence: CDR1 SQVTM, CDR2 ANQGSEA. Trimming removed 6 bases from V and 9 bases from J, with 11 bases in between. CDR3 DNA sequence: TGCAGCGTCCGGGACACCCAAGCTTTCTTT. Protein sequence: CSVRDTQAFF.

This chain uses TRBV6-5 with TRBJ1-2, with TRBD1 identical over 7 bases. Germline CDR1 reads MNHEY; CDR2 reads SVGAGI. After removal of 0 bases from V and 11 bases from J, the junction contained 6 bases not matched to a gene. This CDR3 is 13 amino acids long. The CDR3 region has the DNA TGTGCCAGCAGTTACTCGACAGGGAGAATATACACCTTC. It translates to CASSYSTGRIYTF.

The chain is built from TRBV5-1 and TRBJ1-2; D is undetermined. The V end was cut by 0 bases, the J end by 4 bases, with 7 bases between. CDR1 is SGHRS and CDR2 is YFSETQ in the germline V gene. The CDR3 is 13 amino acids. DNA for the CDR3: TGCGCCAGCAGCTTGGACAGCATCTATGGCTACACCTTC. Its translation is CASSLDSIYGYTF.

The chain employs TRBV19 and TRBJ2-7; TRBD1 aligns across 8 bases. The CDR3 extends over 13 amino acids. Germline V gene sequence: CDR1 LNHDA, CDR2 SQIVND (reference sequence). After removal of 6 bases from V and 6 bases from J, the junction contained 7 bases not matched to a gene. The CDR3 DNA reads TGTGCCAGTAGCCACGGACAGGGCTCCGAGCAGTACTTC. It encodes CASSHGQGSEQYF.

The chain couples TRBV6-5 to TRBJ1-6; no definite D call. The CDR3 has 13 amino acids. Trimming removed 2 bases from V and 7 bases from J, with 6 bases in between. From germline, CDR1 is MNHEY and CDR2 SVGAGI. DNA for the CDR3: TGTGCCAGCAGTTACCAGAAAAATTCACCCCTCCACTTT. Its protein product is CASSYQKNSPLHF.